The clone carrying this T cell receptor beta chain was counted many times. The source of the sample is a study of human T cells and chemical hapten exposure. This CDR3 has 14 amino acids. Germline V gene lookup returns CDR1 SNHLY and CDR2 FYNNEI. V was shortened by 6 bases and J by 0 bases, with 12 bases between the two germline ends. TCRdb processed the RACE reads anew with MiXCR; each CDR3 protein has one entry. The data contain roughly 260,000 distinct CDR3 sequences, 8.6% of them singletons. Time point given: pre-sensitization, week 0. Sample treatment: therapeutic diphenylcyclopropenone sensitization with weekly scalp DPC.

The sample here was whole blood, taken in connection with sensitization to the hapten diphenylcyclopropenone (DPC). This clonotype was sampled from a middle-aged woman with alopecia areata. Some clones in this sample may be carry-over from other donors' samples. This rearrangement joins TRBV2 to TRBJ2-7; TRBD2 might be the D (6 bases). The DNA of the CDR3 is TGTGCCAGCAGCCGGGACTTATACTCCTACGAGCAGTACTTC. Encoded protein: CASSRDLYSYEQYF.